This T cell receptor beta chain was found in a study of T-cell reconstitution after alpha-beta-depleted transplantation in children. This CDR3 comprises 13 residues. From germline, CDR1 is DFQATT and CDR2 SNEGSKA (reference sequence). The J segment lost 3 bases and the V segment lost 1 base, leaving 1 base of the junction unmatched. Overall study findings and caveats: Fresh T-cell production supplied most of the T-cell counts and diversity seen one year after transplant. Where alpha-beta T cells came from about two months after transplant was reportedly several hundred expanded graft clones.

It was with unique molecular identifiers that the TCRbeta library was prepared. TCRdb re-called the PCR reads with MiXCR, one entry per CDR3 protein. This table holds 550,000 to 600,000 distinct CDR3 sequences, 23% found once. This clonotype appeared many times. Antigen specificity is unknown. The source of this sequence is a boy under two years old who had a stem cell transplant for acute myeloid leukemia, so the T cells may come from the graft donor. The source material was PBMCs, mostly from graft donor cells, sampled 360 days after TCRalphabeta/CD19-depleted stem cell transplant. This chain joins TRBV20-1 and TRBJ2-7; 9 nucleotides line up with TRBD2. The CDR3 reads CSARVAGDYEQYF. Written as DNA, the CDR3 is TGCAGTGCTAGAGTAGCGGGGGACTACGAGCAGTACTTC.